The entry below describes one T cell receptor beta chain. This clonotype was seen a single time. Its specific antigen is unknown. No qualities accompany the bases; no much larger clone lies one base away. Systemically healthy Caucasian individuals from Russia, some 40 in total and aged about 6 to 95 years, were included as donors. Approximately 10 milliliters of peripheral blood were collected from each donor into EDTA-treated Vacutainer tubes. Ficoll-Paque density-gradient centrifugation was used to isolate PBMCs, with at least 6 million obtained per sample. Trizol reagent was used to extract total RNA from PBMCs, with at least 6 micrograms per sample. For every donor, flow cytometry on a PBMC aliquot measured the percentage of naive CD45RAhigh/CD27high T cells. The data were obtained in a study of blood T cells in healthy people across ages (dated by TCRdb to about 2015). With respect to the entire study: Template switching captured roughly one uniquely barcoded TCR beta cDNA molecule per two T cells in model experiments. To track age-related changes in TCR beta repertoire diversity, the study relied on deep sequencing normalized with unique cDNA molecular identifiers. Donors were grouped into four age groups: young (average approximately 16 years), middle-aged (about 38), aged (62) and long-lived (just over 80). Donors of different ages were randomly distributed across sequencing lanes to avoid experimental bias. Two additional independent replicas of 1 million unique cDNA reads from the same blood draw were analyzed for two donors (one aged 18 to 29 and one aged 80 or older).

From cysteine to phenylalanine, the CDR3 is 14 amino acids long. Only the CDR3 part of the read is kept: 42 bases, read in frame from the first base. Relative to germline, V is missing 6 bases and J is missing 11 bases, with 11 bases of the junction outside any gene match. The library was obtained by 5' RACE. Sequenced on an Illumina HiSeq 2500. The second PCR ran for about 6 to 12 cycles and used a J-beta primer mix along with a sample-barcoded 5' primer. A template-switch 5' adaptor carrying 12 random nucleotides introduced a unique molecular identifier onto each TCR beta cDNA molecule. Each sample yielded at least 3 million CDR3-containing paired-end reads. The Mint cDNA synthesis kit, primed by a TRBC-specific oligonucleotide, was used to synthesize first-strand cDNA from all RNA. Following uracil-DNA glycosylase treatment, all cDNA underwent a first 18-cycle PCR with the universal primers M1SS and BC2_uni_R. The study's processing was this. Each sample was normalized by randomly selecting 1 million high-quality reads, each carrying a distinct molecular identifier. Reads sharing molecular identifiers were discarded rather than binned into consensus sequences. CDR3 identification, clonotype clustering and error correction used MiTCR with a Q25 quality threshold and the strictest error-elimination algorithm. A nonparametric unseen species model using Euler transformation provided a lower-bound estimate of total TCR beta diversity. In TCRdb, the public reads were trimmed at Q25 with fastp and aligned with MiXCR, with productive beta chains retained. Rows matching on CDR3 protein sequence are summarized as one entry with the most common DNA and genes. The V and J calls here are based on TCRdb, not the publication. The sample records around 1.5 million distinct CDR3 sequences, around 55% of which are singletons. The biggest ten clones account for over 6.5% of the sample.

What the authors observed across the whole study: The percentage of naive T cells measured by flow cytometry correlated strongly with observed TCR beta diversity. Observed TCR beta diversity per million T cells fell roughly linearly with age, and a significant reduction was already apparent by age around 40. Estimates of total diversity based on one million sequenced T cells were considered lower bounds and underestimates. Because donor CMV infection status was unknown, age-related changes in expanded clonotypes were potentially confounded. Bulk unsorted PBMC profiling prevented conclusive comparison of naive and antigen-experienced compartments. Compared with the aged group, the long-lived group had more naive CD4+ T cells, fewer expanded clones and increased TCR diversity, a pattern suggesting age selection.

The source is a young man in good health. This chain is built from TRBV12-3 or TRBV12-4 and TRBJ2-5; TRBD2 agrees with 11 junctional bases. Sample: blood. The sequenced DNA: TGTGCCAGCAGACCTAGCGGGGGGAACAATGAGCAGTACTTC. This sequence encodes CASRPSGGNNEQYF.